These T cell receptor beta chains were read from a single sample in a study of shared clonotypes between healthy human individuals. Generated by immunoSEQ multiplex PCR, the TCRdb table keeps only in-frame clones and is missing some. The sample lists roughly 660,000 clones, around 91% occurring once. The specimen sequenced was memory CD8+ T cells from PBMCs. These receptors were collected from a man younger than 35 in good health. Some clones in this sample may be carry-over from other donors' samples. CDR3s include the opening cysteine and the closing phenylalanine or tryptophan. A D gene is named only where the DNA matches it firmly. The listing skips clone size in some rows; elsewhere it reads once, few, many or a size class.

j_gene | v_gene | d_gene | abundance | CDR3nt | CDR3aa
TRBJ2-1 | TRBV7-9 | NA | NA | TGTGCCAGCAGCCCAGAAGGACGGAGTTACAATGAGCAGTTCTTC | CASSPEGRSYNEQFF
TRBJ1-2 | TRBV19 | NA | NA | TGTGCCAGTAGTATGCGAGGGGAGTATGGCTACACCTTC | CASSMRGEYGYTF
TRBJ1-4 | TRBV11-2 | NA | NA | TGTGCCAGCAGCCCAAGTTTGGGGGGCGAGAATGAAAAACTGTTTTTT | CASSPSLGGENEKLFF
TRBJ2-1 | TRBV19 | NA | NA | TGTGCCAGTAGTATGCCCGGTTATGAGCAGTTCTTC | CASSMPGYEQFF
TRBJ1-4 | TRBV9 | NA | NA | TGTGCCAGCACACCGGAGGGATCTACTAATGAAAAACTGTTTTTT | CASTPEGSTNEKLFF
TRBJ1-5 | TRBV7-9 | TRBD1 | NA | TGTGCCAGCAGCTTTGGACAGGGGACGCCCCAGCATTTT | CASSFGQGTPQHF
TRBJ2-7 | TRBV7-9 | TRBD1 | NA | TGTGCCAGCAGCCAGAACCGGGACAGGCAGTACGAGCAGTACTTC | CASSQNRDRQYEQYF
TRBJ1-5 | TRBV6-1 | NA | NA | TGTGCCAGCAGTGACCTCCCGGGGGACAATCAGCCCCAGCATTTT | CASSDLPGDNQPQHF
TRBJ1-1 | TRBV28 | NA | NA | TGTGCCAGCAGGACAAGGGGGGTAACTGAAGCTTTCTTT | CASRTRGVTEAFF
TRBJ2-7 | TRBV2 | NA | NA | TGTGCCAGCAGTGTAGTCCCCGGGACTTTTTCCTACGAGCAGTACTTC | CASSVVPGTFSYEQYF
TRBJ1-5 | TRBV6-5 | TRBD1 | NA | TGTGCCAGCAGGCCGGACAGGGGAGGTTATCAGCCCCAGCATTTT | CASRPDRGGYQPQHF
TRBJ2-7 | TRBV27 | TRBD1 | NA | TGTGCCAGCAGTGCCAGGGGGAACTACGAGCAGTACTTC | CASSARGNYEQYF
TRBJ1-2 | TRBV19 | TRBD1 | NA | TGTGCCAGTAACCCTAAACAGGGGCCTAACTATGGCTACACCTTC | CASNPKQGPNYGYTF
TRBJ2-7 | TRBV27 | TRBD2 | NA | TGTGCCAGCAGTTTATTAGCGGGAACCTACGAGCAGTACTTC | CASSLLAGTYEQYF
TRBJ2-2 | TRBV13 | TRBD2 | once | TGTGCCAGCAGCCCGAGGACTAGCGGGATGACCGGGGAGCTGTTTTTT | CASSPRTSGMTGELFF
TRBJ2-3 | TRBV9 | TRBD1 | NA | TGTGCCAGCAGCGCCCGGGACAGGCTCACAGATACGCAGTATTTT | CASSARDRLTDTQYF
TRBJ1-1 | TRBV6-6 | TRBD1 | NA | TGTGCCAGCAGGCGGACAGGGGTTAAAACAAACACTGAAGCTTTCTTT | CASRRTGVKTNTEAFF
TRBJ2-1 | TRBV27 | TRBD2 | NA | TGTGCCAGCAGAGAAGGAGCGGGAGGGCCCTACAATGAGCAGTTCTTC | CASREGAGGPYNEQFF
TRBJ2-6 | TRBV9 | NA | NA | TGTGCCAGCCGGGGATCTGGGGCCAACGTCCTGACTTTC | CASRGSGANVLTF
TRBJ1-4 | TRBV9 | NA | once | TGTGCCAGCAGCGTAGCTGGTGCAAGGGGGGAAAAACTGTTTTTT | CASSVAGARGEKLFF
TRBJ1-1 | TRBV5-1 | NA | NA | TGCGCCAGCAGCCCTTGGACGGACAACACTGAAGCTTTCTTT | CASSPWTDNTEAFF
TRBJ2-5 | TRBV6-5 | NA | NA | TGTGCCAGCAGTTTTGGGCGGAACCAAGAGACCCAGTACTTC | CASSFGRNQETQYF
TRBJ1-1 | TRBV6-1 | NA | NA | TGTGCCAGCAGTGAAGTCCGGGGGGCCGGGATGAACACTGAAGCTTTCTTT | CASSEVRGAGMNTEAFF